Below, 19 T cell receptor beta chains from the same sample are listed, as sequenced in a study of cytomegalovirus exposure and HLA in healthy donors. The PCR ran on 60 Vbeta and 13 Jbeta primers. The data were produced by immunoSEQ multiplex PCR, yet TCRdb's version contains in-frame clones alone and is incomplete. The table records roughly 150,000 clones, 70% to 80% of them present only once. The sample consisted of PBMCs. The receptors shown here come from a woman aged 40 to 50 in good health and CMV-seropositive.

This sequence joins TRBV30 and TRBJ1-5, with D unresolved. Trimming stripped 1 base from V and 3 bases from J, with 10 bases between. The CDR3 sequence is 14 residues long. CDR1 and CDR2 from the germline V gene are GTSNPN and SVGIG (reference sequence). CDR3 coding DNA: TGTGCCTGGAGTGGGTTGGAGACCAATCAGCCCCAGCATTTT. It codes for CAWSGLETNQPQHF.

V usage is TRBV19 and J usage is TRBJ1-1, with 7 bases aligning to TRBD1. With 5 bases clipped from V and 4 bases from J, the junction kept 4 bases outside the gene matches. Germline CDR1 LNHDA, CDR2 SQIVND (reference sequence). This CDR3 contains 13 residues. CDR3 amino acids: CASSWQGGTEAFF. CDR3 DNA: TGTGCCAGTAGTTGGCAGGGGGGCACTGAAGCTTTCTTT.

V gene TRBV7-6 combines with J gene TRBJ1-2, with TRBD1 matching over 10 bases. This CDR3 contains 11 residues. Germline CDR1 is SGHVS and CDR2 is FNYEAQ. J lost 6 bases, V lost 8 bases, and 0 bases had no gene match. The CDR3 bases are TGTGCCAGCGGACAGGGGGATGGCTACACCTTC. Its protein product is CASGQGDGYTF.

This clone has only a few counts. This CDR3 reads CASSLTLAGVGVDTQYF. The CDR3 DNA reads as TGCGCCAGCAGCCTGACTCTAGCGGGAGTGGGCGTAGATACGCAGTATTTT. The rearrangement uses TRBV5-1 and TRBJ2-3; TRBD2 matches 10 bases. The CDR3 runs to 17 residues. CDR1 and CDR2 (germline): SGHRS, YFSETQ. Losses at the gene ends were 4 bases for V and 5 bases for J; bases not matched to a gene: 13. The entire variable domain, with the rest obtained from reference TRBV5-1 and TRBJ2-3, is as follows: KAGVTQTPRYLIKTRGQQVTLSCSPISGHRSVSWYQQTPGQGLQFLFEYFSETQRNKGNFPGRFSGRQFSNSRSEMNVSTLELGDSALYLCASSLTLAGVGVDTQYFGPGTRLTVL.

V usage is TRBV10-3 and J usage is TRBJ2-7, with 12 bases aligning to TRBD1. CDR1 is ENHRY and CDR2 is SYGVKD in the germline V gene. The V gene end was trimmed by 7 bases and the J gene end by 7 bases; junction bases not matched to a gene: 11. This CDR3 comprises 15 residues. The CDR3 loop reads CAINDRDRGLREQYF. The CDR3, as DNA: TGTGCCATCAACGACAGGGACAGGGGGCTAAGGGAGCAGTACTTC.

This clone showed up just a few times. This sequence joins TRBV30 and TRBJ2-3; D call uncertain. Germline CDR1 reads GTSNPN; CDR2 reads SVGIG (reference sequence). CDR3 length: 15 amino acids. V gave up 0 bases and J gave up 0 bases, with 10 bases separating them. CDR3 DNA: TGTGCCTGGAGTGTACAAACCGTTAGCACAGATACGCAGTATTTT. Translating gives CAWSVQTVSTDTQYF.

The chain joins TRBV6-5 to TRBJ2-7, with 9 bases matching TRBD2. The V gene's germline CDR1 is MNHEY and CDR2 SVGAGI. V was clipped by 2 bases and J by 3 bases; unmatched bases: 8. The CDR3 length is 16 residues. The CDR3 here is CASSYPRTSAGYEQYF. CDR3 DNA sequence: TGTGCCAGCAGTTACCCCCGGACTAGCGCCGGCTACGAGCAGTACTTC.

This chain links TRBV5-1 with TRBJ2-1; 15 bases agree with TRBD2. V lost 3 bases, J lost 8 bases, and 6 bases stayed unmatched. The CDR3 is made up of 16 amino acids. CDR1 is SGHRS, CDR2 YFSETQ, per germline. The CDR3 DNA reads TGCGCCAGCAGCTCCCCGGGACTAGCGGGAGGAGATGAGCAGTTCTTC. This sequence encodes CASSSPGLAGGDEQFF.

This chain's CDR3 is CASTTRVAGANVLTF. CDR3 nucleotides: TGTGCCAGCACAACTCGGGTAGCTGGGGCCAACGTCCTGACTTTC. The V call is TRBV6-1, the J call TRBJ2-6, with D hard to call. Looked up from germline, CDR1 is MNHNS and CDR2 is SASEGT. The CDR3 runs to 15 residues. Trimming cost V 7 bases and J 2 bases, with 12 bases left between them.

This clone was seen a single time. The rearrangement uses TRBV28 and TRBJ2-7; 9 bases fit TRBD2. The ends lost 2 bases at V and 2 bases at J; junction bases unmatched: 4. Germline lookup yields CDR1 MDHEN and CDR2 SYDVKM. This CDR3 comprises 15 residues. CDR3 region: CASSLASGITYEQYF. The CDR3, as DNA: TGTGCCAGCAGTTTAGCTAGCGGGATAACCTACGAGCAGTACTTC.

The chain combines TRBV5-3 with TRBJ2-3, with 7 positions matching TRBD1. TRBV5-3 is labeled an ORF, and its function is uncertain. The CDR3 is 18 residues long. V dropped 5 bases and J dropped 8; count of bases not matched to a gene: 23. CDR3 loop: CARRSAAETGCKCITQYF. CDR3 nucleotides: TGTGCCAGAAGATCCGCCGCGGAGACAGGGTGCAAATGCATTACGCAGTATTTT.

V usage is TRBV9 and J usage is TRBJ2-1, with TRBD2 matching over 11 bases. This CDR3 contains 14 residues. Germline CDR1 and CDR2: SGDLS and YYNGEE. Unmatched junction bases numbered 3, after V lost 0 bases and J lost 10 bases. CDR3 loop: CASSVGSSGREQFF. The DNA for the CDR3 is TGTGCCAGCAGCGTAGGCTCTAGCGGGAGGGAGCAGTTCTTC.

The chain employs TRBV10-2 and TRBJ2-7, with 13 bases lining up with TRBD2. V lost 7 bases to trimming and J lost 7 bases; unmatched junction nucleotides: 7. The CDR3 contains 14 residues. The germline gives CDR1 WSHSY, CDR2 SAAADI. CDR3: CASNPGLAGQEQYF. For the CDR3, the DNA is TGCGCCAGCAACCCGGGACTAGCGGGACAAGAGCAGTACTTC.

V usage is TRBV5-4 and J usage is TRBJ2-1; TRBD2 agrees at 8 bases. J gave up 9 bases and V 5 bases, and 13 bases lay outside the gene matches. CDR1 is SGHNT and CDR2 is YYREEE in the germline V gene (reference sequence). The CDR3 consists of 15 residues. In nucleotides, the CDR3 is TGTGCCAGCAGGGGGGCGGGAGGAAAGCCAGGTGAGCAGTTCTTC. Amino acids: CASRGAGGKPGEQFF.

This chain joins TRBV4-2 and TRBJ2-3; 12 bases align to TRBD2. Germline assignment: CDR1 LGHNA and CDR2 YNFKEQ. Trimming took 5 bases from V and 4 from J; bases not matched to a gene: 10. CDR3 length: 17 amino acids. CDR3 region: CASSFQSSGRASDTQYF. DNA of the CDR3: TGTGCCAGCAGCTTTCAATCTAGCGGGAGGGCCTCAGATACGCAGTATTTT.

The chain has TRBV7-8 and TRBJ2-5; D might be TRBD1 (6 bases). CDR1 is SGHVS and CDR2 is FQNEAQ in the germline V gene. V lost 4 bases and J 5 bases, leaving 11 bases between the germline ends. The CDR3 totals 13 residues. CDR3 residues: CASSSGELETQYF. CDR3 sequence (DNA): TGTGCCAGCAGCTCAGGGGAGTTGGAGACCCAGTACTTC.

V gene TRBV2 combines with J gene TRBJ2-7; 16 nucleotides align to TRBD2. Germline trimming cut 2 bases from V and 2 bases from J; bases unmatched to any gene: 6. Germline V CDR1 and CDR2: SNHLY, FYNNEI. This CDR3 is built from 18 residues. The CDR3 is CASSEPGTSGGDAYEQYF. DNA of the CDR3: TGTGCCAGCAGTGAACCCGGGACTAGCGGGGGGGATGCCTACGAGCAGTACTTC.

The V call is TRBV6-6, the J call TRBJ1-1, with a possible D match to TRBD1 (5 bases). There are 14 residues in the CDR3. Trimming took off 8 bases at V and 4 bases at J, with 17 bases between the two ends. Germline V gene data show CDR1 as MNHNY and CDR2 as SVGAGI (reference sequence). The chain's CDR3 is CASLPAPRGTEAFF. CDR3 bases: TGTGCCAGCCTCCCCGCGCCAAGGGGCACTGAAGCTTTCTTT.

The rearrangement joins TRBV6-5 to TRBJ2-1, with TRBD1 matching 7 bases. V was clipped by 7 bases and J by 4 bases; unmatched bases: 10. The CDR3 covers 15 residues. CDR1 and CDR2 from the germline V gene are MNHEY and SVGAGI. The CDR3 DNA follows: TGTGCCAGCATCCCCGACAGGGCAAGATACAATGAGCAGTTCTTC. Translated: CASIPDRARYNEQFF.